The sequence of this T cell receptor (beta chain) was determined in a study of Tregs in tolerant kidney transplant recipients. This CDR3 comprises 13 residues. The ends were cut back, 2 bases at V and 2 bases at J, with 7 bases in the middle. Germline V lookup: CDR1 SGHRS, CDR2 YFSETQ. Regarding this clone: Antigen unknown.

Data came from immunoSEQ multiplex PCR; TCRdb stores just in-frame clones and leaves some out. This sample yields tens of thousands of clones, of which roughly 95% are seen a single time; 0.3% to 0.45% belongs to the top ten. This receptor was taken from a human donor in good health. The chain carries TRBV5-1 and TRBJ1-2; D gene unclear. The sequenced sample was Tregs from blood cultured with allogeneic cells. The CDR3 sequence is CASSLPGNYGYTF. The CDR3 nucleotides read TGCGCCAGCAGCTTACCGGGGAACTATGGCTACACCTTC. Drawing the rest from reference TRBV5-1 and TRBJ1-2, the complete variable domain is KAGVTQTPRYLIKTRGQQVTLSCSPISGHRSVSWYQQTPGQGLQFLFEYFSETQRNKGNFPGRFSGRQFSNSRSEMNVSTLELGDSALYLCASSLPGNYGYTFGSGTRLTVV.